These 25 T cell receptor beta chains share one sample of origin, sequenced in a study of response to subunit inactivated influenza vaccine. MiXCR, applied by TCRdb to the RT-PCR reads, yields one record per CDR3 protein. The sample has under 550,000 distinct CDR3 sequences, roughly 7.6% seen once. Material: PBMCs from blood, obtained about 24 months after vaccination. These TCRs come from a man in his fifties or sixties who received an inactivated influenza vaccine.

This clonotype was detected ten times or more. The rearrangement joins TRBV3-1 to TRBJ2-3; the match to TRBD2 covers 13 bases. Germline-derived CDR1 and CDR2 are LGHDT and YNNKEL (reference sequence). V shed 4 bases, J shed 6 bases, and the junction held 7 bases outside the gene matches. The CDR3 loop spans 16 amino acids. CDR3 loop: CASSPTSGGFADTQYF. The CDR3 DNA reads TGTGCCAGCAGCCCGACTAGCGGGGGGTTTGCGGATACGCAGTATTTT.

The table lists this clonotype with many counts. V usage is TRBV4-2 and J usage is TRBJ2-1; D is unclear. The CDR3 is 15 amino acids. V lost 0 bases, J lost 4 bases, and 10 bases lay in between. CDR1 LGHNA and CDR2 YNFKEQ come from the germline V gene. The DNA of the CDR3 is TGTGCCAGCAGCCAAGATAGCCCGATATACAATGAGCAGTTCTTC. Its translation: CASSQDSPIYNEQFF.

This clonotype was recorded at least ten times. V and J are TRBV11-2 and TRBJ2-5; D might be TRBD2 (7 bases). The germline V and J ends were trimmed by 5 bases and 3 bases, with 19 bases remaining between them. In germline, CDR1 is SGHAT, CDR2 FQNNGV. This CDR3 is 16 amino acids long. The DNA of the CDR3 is TGTGCCAGCAGCCCAAGAATTTGGGGGGGCGAAGAGACCCAGTACTTC. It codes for CASSPRIWGGEETQYF. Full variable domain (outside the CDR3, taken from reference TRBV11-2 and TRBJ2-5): EAGVAQSPRYKIIEKRQSVAFWCNPISGHATLYWYQQILGQGPKLLIQFQNNGVVDDSQLPKDRFSAERLKGVDSTLKIQPAKLEDSAVYLCASSPRIWGGEETQYFGPGTRLLVL.

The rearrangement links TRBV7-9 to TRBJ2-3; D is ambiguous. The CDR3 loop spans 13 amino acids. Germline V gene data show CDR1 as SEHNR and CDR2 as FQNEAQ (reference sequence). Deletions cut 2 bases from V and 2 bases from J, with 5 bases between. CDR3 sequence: CASSLYVTDTQYF. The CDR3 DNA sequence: TGTGCCAGCAGCTTATATGTCACAGATACGCAGTATTTT.

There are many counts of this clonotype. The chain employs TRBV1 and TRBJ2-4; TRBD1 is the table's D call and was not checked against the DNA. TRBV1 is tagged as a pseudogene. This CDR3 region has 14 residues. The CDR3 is CTSSAPGSGNIQYF. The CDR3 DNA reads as TGCACCAGCAGCGCTCCCGGGTCGGGGAACATTCAGTACTTC.

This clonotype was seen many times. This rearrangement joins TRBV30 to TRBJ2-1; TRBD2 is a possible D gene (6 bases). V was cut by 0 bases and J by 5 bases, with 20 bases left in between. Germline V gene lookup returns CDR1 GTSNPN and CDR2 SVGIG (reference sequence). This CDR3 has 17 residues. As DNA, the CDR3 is TGTGCCTGGAGTGTAACCCGCAACTTCCGCGGGAACAATGAGCAGTTCTTC. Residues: CAWSVTRNFRGNNEQFF. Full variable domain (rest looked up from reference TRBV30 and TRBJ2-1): SQTIHQWPATLVQPVGSPLSLECTVEGTSNPNLYWYRQAAGRGLQLLFYSVGIGQISSEVPQNLSASRPQDRQFILSSKKLLLSDSGFYLCAWSVTRNFRGNNEQFFGPGTRLTVL.

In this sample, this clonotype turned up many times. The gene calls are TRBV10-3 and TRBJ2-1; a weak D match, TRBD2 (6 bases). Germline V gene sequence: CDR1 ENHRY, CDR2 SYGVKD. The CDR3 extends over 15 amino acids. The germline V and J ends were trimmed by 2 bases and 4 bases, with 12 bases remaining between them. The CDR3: CAISEGGYGYNEQFF. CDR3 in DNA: TGTGCCATCAGTGAGGGAGGGTACGGGTACAATGAGCAGTTCTTC.

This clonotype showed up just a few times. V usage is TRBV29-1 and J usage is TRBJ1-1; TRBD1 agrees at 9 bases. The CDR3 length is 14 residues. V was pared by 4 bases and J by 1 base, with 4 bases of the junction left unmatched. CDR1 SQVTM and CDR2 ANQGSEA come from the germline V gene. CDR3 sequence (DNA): TGCAGCGTTGGGGGACAGGGAGGGAACACTGAAGCTTTCTTT. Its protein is CSVGGQGGNTEAFF.

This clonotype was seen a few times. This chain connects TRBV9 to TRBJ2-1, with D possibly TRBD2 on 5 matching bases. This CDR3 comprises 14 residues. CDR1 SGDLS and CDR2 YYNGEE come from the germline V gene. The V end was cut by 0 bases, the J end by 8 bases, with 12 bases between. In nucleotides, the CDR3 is TGTGCCAGCAGCGTAGACGGGGATGGCGATGAGCAGTTCTTC. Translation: CASSVDGDGDEQFF.

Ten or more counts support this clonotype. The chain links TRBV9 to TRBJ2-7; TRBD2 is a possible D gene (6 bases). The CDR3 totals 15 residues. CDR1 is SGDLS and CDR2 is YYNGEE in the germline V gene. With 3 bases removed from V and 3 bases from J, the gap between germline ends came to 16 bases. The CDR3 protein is CASSEGLAPNYEQYF. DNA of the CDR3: TGTGCCAGCAGCGAGGGACTCGCTCCAAACTACGAGCAGTACTTC.

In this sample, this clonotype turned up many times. CDR3 in amino acids: CASSTTGLDEKLFF. In DNA form, the CDR3 reads TGTGCCAGCAGCACCACAGGGCTGGATGAAAAACTGTTTTTT. The chain employs TRBV5-6 and TRBJ1-4; possible D gene TRBD1, 6 bases. The V and J ends lost 4 bases and 6 bases respectively, with 13 bases between them. The CDR3 is made up of 14 amino acids. Germline values: CDR1 SGHDT, CDR2 YYEEEE.

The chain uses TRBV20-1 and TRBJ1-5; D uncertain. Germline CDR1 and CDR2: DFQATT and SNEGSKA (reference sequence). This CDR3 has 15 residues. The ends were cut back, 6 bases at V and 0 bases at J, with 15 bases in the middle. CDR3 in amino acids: CSASDARASNQPQHF. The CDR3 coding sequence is TGCAGTGCCTCAGACGCCCGGGCTAGCAATCAGCCCCAGCATTTT.

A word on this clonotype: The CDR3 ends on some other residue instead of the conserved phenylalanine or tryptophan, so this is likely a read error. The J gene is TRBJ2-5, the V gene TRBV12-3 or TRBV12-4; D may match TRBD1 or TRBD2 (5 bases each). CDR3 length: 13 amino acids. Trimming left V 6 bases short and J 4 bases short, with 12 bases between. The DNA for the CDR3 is TGTGCCAGCAGCCTCGCCGGGGCAGAGACCCAGTACTCC. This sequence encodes CASSLAGAETQYS.

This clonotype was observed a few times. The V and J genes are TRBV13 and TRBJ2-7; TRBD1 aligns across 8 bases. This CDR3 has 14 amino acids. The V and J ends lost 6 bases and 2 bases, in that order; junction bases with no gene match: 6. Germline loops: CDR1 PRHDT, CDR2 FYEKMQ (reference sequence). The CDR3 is CASSRTGIPYEQYF. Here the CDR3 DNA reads TGTGCCAGCAGTCGGACAGGGATCCCCTACGAGCAGTACTTC.

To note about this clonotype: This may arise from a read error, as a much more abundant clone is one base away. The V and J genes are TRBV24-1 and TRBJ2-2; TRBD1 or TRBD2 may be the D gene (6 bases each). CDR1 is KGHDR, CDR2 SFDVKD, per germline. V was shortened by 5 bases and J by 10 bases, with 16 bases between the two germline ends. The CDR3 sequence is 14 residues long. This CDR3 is CATSVRGQAVELFF. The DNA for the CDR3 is TGTGCCACCAGTGTCCGGGGGCAGGCCGTGGAGCTGTTTTTT.

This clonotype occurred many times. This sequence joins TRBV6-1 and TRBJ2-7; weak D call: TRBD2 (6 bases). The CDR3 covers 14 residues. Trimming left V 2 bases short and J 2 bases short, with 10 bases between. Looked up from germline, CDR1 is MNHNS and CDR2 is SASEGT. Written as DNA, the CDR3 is TGTGCCAGCAGTGAAATTAGCGGAGCCTACGAGCAGTACTTC. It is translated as CASSEISGAYEQYF.

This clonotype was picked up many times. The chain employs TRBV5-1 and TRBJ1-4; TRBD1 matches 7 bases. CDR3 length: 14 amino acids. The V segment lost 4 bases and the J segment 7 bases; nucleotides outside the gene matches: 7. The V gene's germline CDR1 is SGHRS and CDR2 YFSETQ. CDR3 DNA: TGCGCCAGCAGCGCGGGGCAGGGGGGTGAAAAACTGTTTTTT. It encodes CASSAGQGGEKLFF.

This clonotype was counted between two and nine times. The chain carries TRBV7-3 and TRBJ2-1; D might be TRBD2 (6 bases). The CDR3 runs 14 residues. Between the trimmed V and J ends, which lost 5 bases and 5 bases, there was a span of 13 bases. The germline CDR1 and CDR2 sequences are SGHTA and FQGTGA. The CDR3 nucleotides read TGTGCCAGCAGCCCATCTGCGGGGAACAATGAGCAGTTCTTC. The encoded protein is CASSPSAGNNEQFF. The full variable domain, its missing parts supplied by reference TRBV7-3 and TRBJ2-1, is GAGVSQTPSNKVTEKGKYVELRCDPISGHTALYWYRQSLGQGPEFLIYFQGTGAADDSGLPNDRFFAVRPEGSVSTLKIQRTERGDSAVYLCASSPSAGNNEQFFGPGTRLTVL.

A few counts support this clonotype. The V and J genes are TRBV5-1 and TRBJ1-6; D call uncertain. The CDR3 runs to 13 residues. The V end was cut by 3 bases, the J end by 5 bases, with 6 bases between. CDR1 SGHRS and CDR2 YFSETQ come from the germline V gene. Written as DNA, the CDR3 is TGCGCCAGCAGCTACACCAATAATTCACCCCTCCACTTT. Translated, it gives CASSYTNNSPLHF.

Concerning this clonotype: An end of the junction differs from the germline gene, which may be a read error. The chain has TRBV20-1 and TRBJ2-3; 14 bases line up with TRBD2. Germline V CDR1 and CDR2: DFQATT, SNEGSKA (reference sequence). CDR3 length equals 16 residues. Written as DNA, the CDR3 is TGCTGTGCGGGGACTAGCGGGAGATCTAGCACAGATACGCAGTATTTT. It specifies CCAGTSGRSSTDTQYF.

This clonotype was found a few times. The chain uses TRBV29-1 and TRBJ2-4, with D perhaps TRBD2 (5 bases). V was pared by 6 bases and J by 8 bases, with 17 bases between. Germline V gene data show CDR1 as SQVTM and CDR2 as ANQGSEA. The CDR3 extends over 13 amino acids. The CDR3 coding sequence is TGCAGCGTCGCGTCTGGGGAGAGGGACATTCAGTACTTC. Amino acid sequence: CSVASGERDIQYF.

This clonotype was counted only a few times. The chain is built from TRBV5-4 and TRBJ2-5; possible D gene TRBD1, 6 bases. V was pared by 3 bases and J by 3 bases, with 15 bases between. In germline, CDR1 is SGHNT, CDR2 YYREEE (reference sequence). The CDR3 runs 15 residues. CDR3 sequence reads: CASSSEAQGEETQYF. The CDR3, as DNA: TGTGCCAGCAGCTCGGAGGCACAGGGAGAAGAGACCCAGTACTTC.

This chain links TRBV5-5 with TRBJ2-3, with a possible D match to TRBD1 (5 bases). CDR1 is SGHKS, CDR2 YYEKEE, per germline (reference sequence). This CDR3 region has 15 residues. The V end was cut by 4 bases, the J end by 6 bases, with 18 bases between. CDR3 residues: CASSGGPGRADTQYF. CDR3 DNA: TGTGCCAGCAGCGGTGGGCCTGGCAGGGCGGATACGCAGTATTTT.

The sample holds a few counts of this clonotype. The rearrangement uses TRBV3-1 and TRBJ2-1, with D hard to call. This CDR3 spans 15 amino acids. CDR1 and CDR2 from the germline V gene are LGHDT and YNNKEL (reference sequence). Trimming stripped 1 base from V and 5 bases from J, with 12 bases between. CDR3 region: CASSQGLPGNNEQFF. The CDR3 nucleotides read TGTGCCAGCAGCCAAGGGTTGCCCGGTAACAATGAGCAGTTCTTC.

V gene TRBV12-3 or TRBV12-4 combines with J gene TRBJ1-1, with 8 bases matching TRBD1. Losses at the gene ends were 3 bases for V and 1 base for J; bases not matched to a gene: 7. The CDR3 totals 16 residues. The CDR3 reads CASSFTPGGQNTEAFF. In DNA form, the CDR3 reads TGTGCCAGCAGTTTTACCCCAGGGGGCCAGAACACTGAAGCTTTCTTT.